A selection of T cell receptor beta chains follows, all from one sample in a study of blood T cell repertoires in COVID-19. Generated by immunoSEQ multiplex PCR, the TCRdb table keeps only in-frame clones and is missing some. The table has approximately 450,000 clones, about 90% seen once. The sample comprised PBMCs or T cells enriched from blood (not recorded which). All receptors derive from a young woman with acute COVID-19. The CDR3 runs from the conserved cysteine through the conserved F or W. Fields, in order: J gene, clone size, V gene, D gene, CDR3 protein, CDR3 DNA. D genes are given only for firm matches. Clone size is stated in some rows and not others, as once, few, many or a class when expanded.

TRBJ1-1	-	TRBV5-5	-	CASSYLHRDTEAFF	TGTGCCAGCTCCTATCTACACCGGGACACTGAAGCTTTCTTT
TRBJ1-2	-	TRBV5-1	TRBD1	CASSRTTERTGGHGYTF	TGCGCCAGCAGCCGAACAACCGAGAGGACAGGGGGCCATGGCTACACCTTC
TRBJ1-3	few	TRBV7-6	-	CASSLRDTYSSGNTIYF	TGTGCCAGCAGCCTTCGGGACACCTACTCCTCTGGAAACACCATATATTTT
TRBJ1-2	-	TRBV15	TRBD1	CATSPSSTGGYGYTF	TGTGCCACCAGCCCAAGCTCTACAGGGGGCTATGGCTACACCTTC
TRBJ2-1	-	TRBV7-2	TRBD2	CASSLRSLAGNEQFF	TGTGCCAGCAGCTTACGATCCCTAGCGGGTAATGAGCAGTTCTTC
TRBJ2-4	-	TRBV15	-	CATSINQDTTFKNIQYF	TGTGCCACCAGCATCAATCAGGACACCACCTTCAAAAACATTCAGTACTTC
TRBJ2-2	-	TRBV18	TRBD1	CASSQQGGPNTGELFF	TGTGCCAGCTCACAACAGGGGGGTCCGAACACCGGGGAGCTGTTTTTT
TRBJ2-2	-	TRBV18	TRBD2	CASSSETGGGPTGELFF	TGTGCCAGCTCATCGGAGACAGGCGGGGGGCCCACCGGGGAGCTGTTTTTT
TRBJ2-3	-	TRBV19	TRBD2	CASSQIGLAGGTDTQYF	TGTGCCAGTAGTCAAATCGGACTAGCGGGGGGCACAGATACGCAGTATTTT
TRBJ1-5	-	TRBV6-5	-	CASSPNPRQPQHF	TGTGCCAGCAGCCCGAACCCGCGTCAGCCCCAGCATTTT
TRBJ1-6	-	TRBV6-5	-	CASRSRTANSPLHF	TGTGCCAGCAGGTCTAGGACAGCCAATTCACCCCTCCACTTT
TRBJ1-1	once	TRBV30	TRBD1	CACTGDRVNTEAFF	TGTGCCTGCACGGGGGACAGGGTGAACACTGAAGCTTTCTTT
TRBJ1-3	-	TRBV9	-	CASSQSPPQGEGNTIYF	TGTGCCAGCAGCCAATCCCCCCCACAGGGCGAGGGAAACACCATATATTTT
TRBJ2-3	-	TRBV5-4	TRBD2	CASSRTSGSLSTDTQYF	TGTGCCAGCAGCAGGACTAGCGGGAGCCTTAGCACAGATACGCAGTATTTT
TRBJ2-5	-	TRBV7-8	TRBD1	CASSHQGTAYQETQYF	TGTGCCAGCAGCCACCAAGGGACAGCGTACCAAGAGACCCAGTACTTC
TRBJ2-5	-	TRBV18	-	CASSPRGSETQYF	TGTGCCAGCTCACCAAGGGGTTCGGAGACCCAGTACTTC
TRBJ2-7	-	TRBV5-1	-	CASSPATGEQYF	TGCGCCAGCAGTCCTGCGACGGGCGAGCAGTACTTC
TRBJ1-5	-	TRBV6-2/TRBV6-3	-	CASSYRTQGLGDQPQHF	TGTGCCAGCAGTTACCGTACACAGGGATTGGGGGATCAGCCCCAGCATTTT
TRBJ2-1	-	TRBV3-1/TRBV3-2	TRBD1	CASSRPGTAPTEQFF	TGTGCCAGCAGCCGGCCCGGGACAGCCCCTACGGAGCAGTTCTTC
TRBJ1-2	once	TRBV27	TRBD1	CASSLLGQGNDGYTF	TGTGCCAGCAGTTTATTGGGACAGGGGAATGATGGCTACACCTTC
TRBJ2-2	-	TRBV2	TRBD2	CATSGLADNTGELFF	TGTGCCACTTCGGGACTAGCGGACAACACCGGGGAGCTGTTTTTT
TRBJ1-2	-	TRBV9	-	CASSVDGYGYTF	TGTGCCAGCAGCGTAGACGGCTATGGCTACACCTTC
TRBJ2-5	-	TRBV20-1	-	CSARGQETQYF	TGCAGTGCTCGGGGACAAGAGACCCAGTACTTC
TRBJ1-6	few	TRBV2	-	CASRSGSPLHF	TGTGCCAGCAGATCGGGATCACCCCTCCACTTT
TRBJ2-7	-	TRBV7-2	TRBD1	CASSLGQGQSYEQYF	TGTGCCAGCAGCTTAGGACAGGGGCAATCCTACGAGCAGTACTTC
TRBJ1-5	-	TRBV19	-	CASSIDLRQPQHF	TGTGCCAGTAGTATAGATCTAAGACAGCCCCAGCATTTT
TRBJ2-3	-	TRBV15	TRBD2	CATSSHDSGLAIDF	TGTGCCACCAGCAGTCACGATTCCGGACTAGCTATAGATTTT
TRBJ2-1	-	TRBV9	TRBD2	CASSLAGGYYNEQFF	TGTGCCAGCAGTCTAGCGGGGGGCTATTACAATGAGCAGTTCTTC
TRBJ2-7	-	TRBV5-4	-	CASSLAPVNEQYF	TGTGCCAGCAGCTTGGCCCCAGTGAACGAGCAGTACTTC
TRBJ1-1	-	TRBV25-1	-	CASSEEDSLSAEAFF	TGTGCCAGCAGTGAAGAGGACAGTTTATCTGCTGAAGCTTTCTTT
TRBJ2-7	-	TRBV5-1	TRBD1	CASSLGAGTGGVEQYF	TGCGCCAGCAGCTTGGGGGCCGGGACAGGGGGCGTCGAGCAGTACTTC
TRBJ1-4	-	TRBV9	-	CASSPGERAGTNEKLFF	TGTGCCAGCAGCCCCGGAGAGCGGGCTGGGACTAATGAAAAACTGTTTTTT
TRBJ2-7	-	TRBV5-1	-	CASSSGQSYEQYF	TGCGCCAGCAGCTCAGGACAGAGCTACGAGCAGTACTTC
TRBJ1-4	-	TRBV28	-	CASSLTRGGRGGKLFF	TGTGCCAGCAGCCTTACTAGGGGGGGGCGTGGTGGAAAACTGTTTTTT
TRBJ1-5	-	TRBV6-5	-	CASSGSNQPQHF	TGTGCCAGCAGCGGTAGCAATCAGCCCCAGCATTTT
TRBJ2-3	-	TRBV28	TRBD1	CASTPATGDTDTQYF	TGTGCCAGCACCCCCGCGACAGGGGATACAGATACGCAGTATTTT
TRBJ1-5	-	TRBV19	-	CASSSDSSYQPQHF	TGTGCCAGTAGTTCAGACAGTAGTTATCAGCCCCAGCATTTT
TRBJ2-1	-	TRBV7-8	TRBD2	CASSHLAAGERNEQFF	TGTGCCAGCAGCCACCTGGCTGCGGGAGAGCGGAATGAGCAGTTCTTC
TRBJ1-5	-	TRBV7-8	-	CASSFEIRSNQPQHF	TGTGCCAGCAGCTTCGAGATCCGAAGCAATCAGCCCCAGCATTTT
TRBJ2-7	-	TRBV27	-	CASGQQGIEQYF	TGTGCCAGCGGGCAGCAGGGTATCGAGCAGTACTTC
TRBJ2-1	-	TRBV9	TRBD2	CARSVQGGREAYNEQFF	TGTGCCCGCAGCGTACAAGGGGGGCGGGAGGCCTACAATGAGCAGTTCTTC
TRBJ2-3	-	TRBV21-1	-	CASSKDRGQDTQYF	TGTGCCAGCAGCAAAGACAGGGGGCAAGATACGCAGTATTTT
TRBJ1-1	-	TRBV7-6	-	CASSPGQSPLFQNTEAFF	TGTGCCAGCAGCCCAGGTCAAAGCCCCCTTTTCCAGAACACTGAAGCTTTCTTT
TRBJ1-5	-	TRBV28	-	CASRQPTGSNQPQHF	TGTGCCAGCAGGCAACCTACAGGGAGTAATCAGCCCCAGCATTTT
TRBJ1-3	-	TRBV18	-	CASSPTVSGNTIYF	TGTGCCAGCTCACCGACAGTCTCTGGAAACACCATATATTTT
TRBJ1-6	-	TRBV2	TRBD1	CASSVRGKNSPLHF	TGTGCCAGCAGTGTCAGGGGGAAGAATTCACCCCTCCACTTT
TRBJ2-1	-	TRBV15	TRBD2	CATSAESSGSSYNEQFF	TGTGCCACCAGCGCCGAATCTAGCGGGAGCTCCTACAATGAGCAGTTCTTC
TRBJ2-7	-	TRBV5-1	-	CASSLGDKDYEQYF	TGCGCCAGCAGCTTGGGTGACAAAGACTACGAGCAGTACTTC
TRBJ2-5	-	TRBV7-2	-	CASSLVGSRETQYF	TGTGCCAGCAGCTTAGTGGGCTCCCGAGAGACCCAGTACTTC
TRBJ1-5	-	TRBV6-5	-	CASSYLLNQPQHF	TGTGCCAGCAGTTACCTACTAAATCAGCCCCAGCATTTT